The 27 T cell receptor beta chains presented below share a single source sample, sequenced in a study of T cell responses to AZD1222 COVID-19 vaccine (dated by TCRdb to 2020 to 2023). Receptors were amplified or captured by the immunoSEQ multiplex PCR assay. In its TCRdb copy, this immuneACCESS table keeps in-frame sequences only and misses some clones. Where compared with another copy, unresolved V genes explain less than half of these, and the others have no known cause. This sample comprises around 190,000 clones, just over 90% of them detected only once. Approximately 1.6% of the sample belongs to the ten largest clones. The time point label, as the study defines it: about 28 days (+/-7) after the second vaccine dose. The specimen was peripheral blood, collected 28 days after the second AZD1222 dose. Receptors originate from an adult who received the AZD1222 COVID-19 vaccine.

V is TRBV18 and J is TRBJ1-2; 10 bases are shared with TRBD1. V dropped 0 bases and J dropped 7; count of bases not matched to a gene: 2. Germline V gene sequence: CDR1 KGHSH, CDR2 LQKENI. This CDR3 is built from 14 residues. In DNA form, the CDR3 reads TGTGCCAGCTCACCACCGGGACAGGGGTCTGGCTACACCTTC. Its translation is CASSPPGQGSGYTF.

The chain couples TRBV15 to TRBJ1-6; 7 bases are shared with TRBD1. Per germline, CDR1 LNHNV and CDR2 YYDKDF (reference sequence). Trimming took 2 bases from V and 10 from J; bases not matched to a gene: 2. There are 13 residues in the CDR3. The CDR3 sequence is CATSRQGDSPLHF. The CDR3 DNA reads as TGTGCCACCAGCAGACAGGGGGACTCACCCCTCCACTTT.

This clone has only one observation. V gene TRBV5-1 combines with J gene TRBJ2-3, with unresolved D. The CDR3 spans 15 residues. Trimming removed 0 bases from V and 0 bases from J, with 8 bases in between. Germline CDR1 reads SGHRS; CDR2 reads YFSETQ. CDR3 protein: CASSLGVSSTDTQYF. CDR3 coding DNA: TGCGCCAGCAGCTTGGGGGTCTCTAGCACAGATACGCAGTATTTT. The full variable domain, in which reference TRBV5-1 and TRBJ2-3 provide the parts outside the CDR3, is KAGVTQTPRYLIKTRGQQVTLSCSPISGHRSVSWYQQTPGQGLQFLFEYFSETQRNKGNFPGRFSGRQFSNSRSEMNVSTLELGDSALYLCASSLGVSSTDTQYFGPGTRLTVL.

This rearrangement joins TRBV29-1 to TRBJ2-1; possibly TRBD1 or TRBD2 for D (5 bases each). This CDR3 contains 13 residues. Per germline, CDR1 SQVTM and CDR2 ANQGSEA. V was cut by 2 bases and J by 9 bases, with 14 bases left in between. CDR3 DNA sequence: TGCAGCGTTGAATGGGGGTATGGTAGTGAGCAGTTCTTC. It yields the protein CSVEWGYGSEQFF.

The V call is TRBV2, the J call TRBJ2-7, with TRBD1 matching 8 bases. The CDR3 is made up of 15 amino acids. Per germline, CDR1 SNHLY and CDR2 FYNNEI. Losses at the gene ends were 7 bases for V and 5 bases for J; bases not matched to a gene: 13. DNA for the CDR3: TGTGCCAGCAAAAGATCTGGACAGGGAGCCCACGAGCAGTACTTC. It translates to CASKRSGQGAHEQYF.

The sample holds one count of this clone. The sample contains more than one DNA sequence encoding this CDR3. The V gene is TRBV7-9, the J gene TRBJ1-2, with D possibly TRBD1 on 6 matching bases. CDR3 size: 13 residues. The V and J ends lost 1 base and 5 bases respectively, with 8 bases between them. Germline V gives CDR1 SEHNR, CDR2 FQNEAQ (reference sequence). Here the CDR3 reads CASSLGQGYGYTF. The CDR3, as DNA: TGTGCCAGCAGCTTAGGGCAGGGGTATGGCTACACCTTC.

This rearrangement joins TRBV12-3 or TRBV12-4 to TRBJ2-7, with a tentative D call TRBD2 (5 bases). The CDR3 consists of 13 residues. V gave up 2 bases and J gave up 1 base, with 6 bases separating them. Here the CDR3 reads CASSLRGSYEQYF. The CDR3 coding sequence is TGTGCCAGCAGTTTAAGAGGGTCCTACGAGCAGTACTTC.

V is TRBV6-2 or TRBV6-3 and J is TRBJ1-2; D perhaps matches TRBD1 (5 bases). CDR1 MNHEY and CDR2 SVGEGT come from the germline V gene. Trimming stripped 4 bases from V and 5 bases from J, with 23 bases between. This CDR3 is built from 17 residues. The CDR3 DNA reads TGTGCCAGCAGTTCGAGAGCGGGACTTGGTGTTGGATATGGCTACACCTTC. This codes for CASSSRAGLGVGYGYTF.

The rearrangement joins TRBV2 to TRBJ1-2; 8 bases line up with TRBD1. This CDR3 is 14 amino acids long. The V gene's germline CDR1 is SNHLY and CDR2 FYNNEI. The V segment lost 4 bases and the J segment 5 bases; nucleotides outside the gene matches: 6. CDR3 sequence (DNA): TGTGCCAGCAGTGTGGACAGGGCGCAATATGGCTACACCTTC. It yields the protein CASSVDRAQYGYTF.

This clone was picked up one time. In DNA form, the CDR3 reads TGTGCCAGCAGCGGTGGCACCGTGGTCGAGCAGTACTTC. It codes for CASSGGTVVEQYF. This chain uses TRBV5-5 with TRBJ2-7; D is unresolved. V was trimmed by 4 bases and J by 6 bases, leaving 14 bases between them. The CDR3 contains 13 residues. Germline CDR1 is SGHKS and CDR2 is YYEKEE (reference sequence).

The sample holds one count of this clone. The chain has TRBV6-2 or TRBV6-3 and TRBJ1-1; D remains unclear. CDR1 is MNHEY and CDR2 is SVGEGT in the germline V gene. CDR3 length equals 15 residues. Trimming pared 6 bases from V and 1 base from J, leaving 15 bases between. In DNA, the CDR3 is TGTGCCAGCAGCCCTCCATCTATGTGGAACACTGAAGCTTTCTTT. Amino acids: CASSPPSMWNTEAFF.

V and J are TRBV6-5 and TRBJ1-1, with D perhaps TRBD1 (6 bases). CDR1 is MNHEY, CDR2 SVGAGI, per germline. CDR3 length: 15 residues. Trimming removed 7 bases from V and 1 base from J, with 16 bases in between. The CDR3 nucleotides read TGTGCCAGCAAGGAGAGGGTAGGGGGGAACACTGAAGCTTTCTTT. Protein product: CASKERVGGNTEAFF.

This clone was found once. This chain connects TRBV3-1 (or the pseudogene TRBV3-2) to TRBJ1-6; D is ambiguous. CDR3 length equals 15 residues. CDR1 is LGHDT and CDR2 is YNNKEL in the germline V gene (reference sequence). Trimming cost V 4 bases and J 10 bases, with 17 bases left between them. Written as DNA, the CDR3 is TGTGCCAGCAGCCCCGCGAGCGGGGATGGCTCACCCCTCCACTTT. It encodes CASSPASGDGSPLHF.

The CDR3 sequence: CASGPGLAGAPPTDTQYF. CDR3 nucleotide sequence: TGTGCTAGTGGTCCCGGACTAGCGGGGGCCCCCCCCACAGATACGCAGTATTTT. This sequence joins TRBV12-5 and TRBJ2-3; 13 bases fit TRBD2. The germline gives CDR1 LGHNT, CDR2 FRNRAP. This CDR3 has 18 amino acids. V lost 5 bases to trimming and J lost 2 bases; unmatched junction nucleotides: 10.

The chain combines TRBV5-1 with TRBJ2-7; TRBD1 is a possible D gene (6 bases). Trimming stripped 4 bases from V and 3 bases from J, with 11 bases between. Germline lookup yields CDR1 SGHRS and CDR2 YFSETQ. The CDR3 consists of 13 residues. For the CDR3, the DNA is TGCGCCAGCAGCAGGGGGACCAACTACGAGCAGTACTTC. It yields the protein CASSRGTNYEQYF.

The chain carries TRBV30 and TRBJ1-2; 8 positions match TRBD1. The CDR3 is 14 amino acids. Trimming cost V 1 base and J 4 bases; bases outside gene matches: 5. Germline V CDR1 and CDR2: GTSNPN, SVGIG (reference sequence). The CDR3 DNA follows: TGTGCCTGGAGTGCACGGACAGGGAGCTATGGCTACACCTTC. It codes for CAWSARTGSYGYTF.

The V and J genes are TRBV7-9 and TRBJ2-2; TRBD2 matches at 10 bases. Germline loops: CDR1 SEHNR, CDR2 FQNEAQ (reference sequence). CDR3 length equals 16 residues. With 4 bases clipped from V and 4 bases from J, the junction kept 6 bases outside the gene matches. The CDR3 DNA is TGTGCCAGCAGCTGGTCTAGCGGGAGCCCCACCGGGGAGCTGTTTTTT. This translates into CASSWSSGSPTGELFF.

This chain connects TRBV7-8 to TRBJ1-4; weak D call: TRBD1 (5 bases). CDR3 size: 15 residues. V was trimmed by 2 bases and J by 5 bases, leaving 12 bases between them. Germline lookup yields CDR1 SGHVS and CDR2 FQNEAQ. This chain's CDR3 is CASSLRQGENEKLFF. DNA for the CDR3: TGTGCCAGCAGCTTACGGCAGGGAGAGAATGAAAAACTGTTTTTT.

V usage is TRBV7-9 and J usage is TRBJ2-7; D might be TRBD2 (5 bases). Germline values: CDR1 SEHNR, CDR2 FQNEAQ (reference sequence). V was shortened by 3 bases and J by 7 bases, with 13 bases between the two germline ends. CDR3 size: 13 residues. The CDR3 DNA follows: TGTGCCAGCAGCTTTGGAGGCCCGGGAGAGCAGTACTTC. Its translation: CASSFGGPGEQYF.

The chain is built from TRBV30 and TRBJ1-6; D is unclear. The CDR3 covers 13 residues. Trimming stripped 8 bases from V and 6 bases from J, with 14 bases between. Germline V CDR1 and CDR2: GTSNPN, SVGIG (reference sequence). The DNA of the CDR3 is TGTGCCGGGTCGCGGCAGAGTAATTCACCCCTCCACTTT. Translation: CAGSRQSNSPLHF. Full variable domain (missing parts from reference TRBV30 and TRBJ1-6): SQTIHQWPATLVQPVGSPLSLECTVEGTSNPNLYWYRQAAGRGLQLLFYSVGIGQISSEVPQNLSASRPQDRQFILSSKKLLLSDSGFYLCAGSRQSNSPLHFGNGTRLTVT.

V is TRBV9 and J is TRBJ2-2; 7 bases align to TRBD2. The J segment lost 6 bases and the V segment lost 4 bases, leaving 24 bases of the junction unmatched. The CDR3 is made up of 20 amino acids. Germline V CDR1 and CDR2: SGDLS, YYNGEE. The CDR3 DNA reads as TGTGCCAGCAGCCCCGTGGAAGGTGGGAGGAGACTAGCAGGATCCGGGGAGCTGTTTTTT. Its protein product is CASSPVEGGRRLAGSGELFF.

This chain joins TRBV5-1 and TRBJ1-2, with D possibly matching TRBD1 (5 bases). The V gene's germline CDR1 is SGHRS and CDR2 YFSETQ. The CDR3 runs 12 residues. V lost 1 base, J lost 8 bases, and 9 bases lay in between. CDR3 nucleotide sequence: TGCGCCAGCAGCTTGAGTGGGGCCGGCTACACCTTC. It yields the protein CASSLSGAGYTF. The whole variable domain, filled in from reference TRBV5-1 and TRBJ1-2, reads KAGVTQTPRYLIKTRGQQVTLSCSPISGHRSVSWYQQTPGQGLQFLFEYFSETQRNKGNFPGRFSGRQFSNSRSEMNVSTLELGDSALYLCASSLSGAGYTFGSGTRLTVV.

The chain links TRBV28 to TRBJ1-4, with 7 bases lining up with TRBD1. V lost 6 bases to trimming and J lost 4 bases; unmatched junction nucleotides: 8. The length of the CDR3 is 15 residues. CDR1 and CDR2 (germline): MDHEN, SYDVKM. CDR3: CASSPTGALNEKLFF. In DNA, the CDR3 is TGTGCCAGCAGCCCCACAGGGGCCCTTAATGAAAAACTGTTTTTT.

The V gene is TRBV30, the J gene TRBJ1-2; 8 bases are shared with TRBD1. The CDR3 is 12 residues long. Trimming removed 7 bases from V and 7 bases from J; junction bases left unmatched: 8. Germline CDR1 and CDR2: GTSNPN and SVGIG (reference sequence). CDR3 region: CALMDRVAGYTF. CDR3 sequence (DNA): TGTGCCTTGATGGACAGGGTGGCTGGCTACACCTTC.

The J gene is TRBJ1-3, the V gene TRBV4-2, with 9 bases matching TRBD1. After removal of 3 bases from V and 3 bases from J, the junction contained 3 bases not matched to a gene. This CDR3 is built from 15 residues. Germline values: CDR1 LGHNA, CDR2 YNFKEQ. CDR3: CASSQGTGRGNTIYF. For the CDR3, the DNA is TGTGCCAGCAGCCAGGGGACAGGGCGTGGAAACACCATATATTTT.

The chain has TRBV7-9 and TRBJ2-7; 9 bases line up with TRBD1. The CDR3 is 15 residues long. Germline-derived CDR1 and CDR2 are SEHNR and FQNEAQ (reference sequence). J was trimmed by 6 bases and V by 5 bases; bases with no gene match: 11. CDR3 DNA sequence: TGTGCCAGCAGCCCCACGAGGGGACAGGGAGGCGAGCAGTACTTC. It yields the protein CASSPTRGQGGEQYF.

The gene calls are TRBV15 and TRBJ2-1; 8 nucleotides agree with TRBD2. This CDR3 comprises 14 residues. CDR1 and CDR2 (germline): LNHNV, YYDKDF (reference sequence). Trimming cost V 8 bases and J 4 bases; bases outside gene matches: 7. The CDR3 bases are TGTGCCACCCGGGGTAGCGGGGATTACAATGAGCAGTTCTTC. Protein sequence: CATRGSGDYNEQFF.